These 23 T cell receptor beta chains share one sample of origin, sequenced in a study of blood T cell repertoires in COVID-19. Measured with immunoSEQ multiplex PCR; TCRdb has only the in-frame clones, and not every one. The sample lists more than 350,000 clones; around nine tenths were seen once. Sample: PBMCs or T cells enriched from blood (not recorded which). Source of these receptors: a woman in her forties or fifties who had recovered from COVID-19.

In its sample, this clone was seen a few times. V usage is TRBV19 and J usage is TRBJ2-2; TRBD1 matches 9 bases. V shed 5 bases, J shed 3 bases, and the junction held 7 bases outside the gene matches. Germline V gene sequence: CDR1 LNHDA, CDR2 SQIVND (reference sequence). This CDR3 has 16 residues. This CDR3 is CASSAGTGIYTGELFF. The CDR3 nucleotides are TGTGCCAGTAGTGCGGGGACAGGGATCTACACCGGGGAGCTGTTTTTT.

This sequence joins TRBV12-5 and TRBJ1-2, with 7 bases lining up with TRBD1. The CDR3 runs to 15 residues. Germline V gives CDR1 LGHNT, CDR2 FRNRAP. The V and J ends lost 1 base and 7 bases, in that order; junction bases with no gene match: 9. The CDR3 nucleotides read TGTGCTAGTGGTTTGGCTCACGACAGGGATCGTGGCTACACCTTC. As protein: CASGLAHDRDRGYTF.

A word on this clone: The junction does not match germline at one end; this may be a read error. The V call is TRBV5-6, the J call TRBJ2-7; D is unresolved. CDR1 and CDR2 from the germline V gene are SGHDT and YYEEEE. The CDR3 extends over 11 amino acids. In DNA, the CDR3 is TGTGCCAGCAGCTTGGCCGGGTCTCCCGTATTC. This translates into CASSLAGSPVF.

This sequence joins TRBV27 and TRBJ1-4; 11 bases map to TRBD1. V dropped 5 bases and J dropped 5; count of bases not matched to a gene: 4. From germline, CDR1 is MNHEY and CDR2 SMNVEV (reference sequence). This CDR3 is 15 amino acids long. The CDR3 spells CASSQRDRGNEKLFF. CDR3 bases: TGTGCCAGCAGTCAAAGGGACAGGGGGAATGAAAAACTGTTTTTT.

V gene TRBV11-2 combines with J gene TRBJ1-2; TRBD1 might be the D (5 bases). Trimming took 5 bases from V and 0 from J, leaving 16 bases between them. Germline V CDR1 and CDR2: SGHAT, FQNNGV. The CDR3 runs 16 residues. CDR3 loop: CASSPRGGRTNYGYTF. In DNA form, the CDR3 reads TGTGCCAGCAGCCCCCGCGGGGGGAGGACTAACTATGGCTACACCTTC. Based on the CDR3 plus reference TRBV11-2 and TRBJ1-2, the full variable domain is EAGVAQSPRYKIIEKRQSVAFWCNPISGHATLYWYQQILGQGPKLLIQFQNNGVVDDSQLPKDRFSAERLKGVDSTLKIQPAKLEDSAVYLCASSPRGGRTNYGYTFGSGTRLTVV.

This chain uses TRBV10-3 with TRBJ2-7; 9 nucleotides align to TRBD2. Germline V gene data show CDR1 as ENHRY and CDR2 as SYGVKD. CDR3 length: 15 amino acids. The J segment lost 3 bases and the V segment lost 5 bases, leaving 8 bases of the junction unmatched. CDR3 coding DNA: TGTGCCATCAGTCCAGCGGGGGGCCTTATCTACGAGCAGTACTTC. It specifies CAISPAGGLIYEQYF.

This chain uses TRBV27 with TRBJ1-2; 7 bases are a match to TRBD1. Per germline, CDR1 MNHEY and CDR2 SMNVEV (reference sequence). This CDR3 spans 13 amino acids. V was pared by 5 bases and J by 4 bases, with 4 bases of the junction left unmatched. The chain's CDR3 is CASSRTGIYGYTF. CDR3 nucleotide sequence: TGTGCCAGCAGTCGGACAGGAATCTATGGCTACACCTTC.

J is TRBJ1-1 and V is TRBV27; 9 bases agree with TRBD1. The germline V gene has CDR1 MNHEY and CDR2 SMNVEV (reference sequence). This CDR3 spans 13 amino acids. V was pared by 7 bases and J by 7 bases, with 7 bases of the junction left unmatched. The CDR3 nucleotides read TGTGCCAGCACCGGACAGGGGCGTAGTGAAGCTTTCTTT. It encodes CASTGQGRSEAFF.

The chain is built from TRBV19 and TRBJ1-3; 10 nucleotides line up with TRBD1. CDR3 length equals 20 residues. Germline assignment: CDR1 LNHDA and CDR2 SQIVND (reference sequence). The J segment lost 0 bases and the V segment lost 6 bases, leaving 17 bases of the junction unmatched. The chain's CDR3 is CASSHGTGAVFSLSGNTIYF. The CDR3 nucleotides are TGTGCCAGTAGCCATGGGACAGGGGCCGTCTTCTCCCTCTCTGGAAACACCATATATTTT.

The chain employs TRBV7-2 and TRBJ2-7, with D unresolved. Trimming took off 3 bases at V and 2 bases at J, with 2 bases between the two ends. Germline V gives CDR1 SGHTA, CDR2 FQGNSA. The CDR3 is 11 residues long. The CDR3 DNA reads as TGTGCCAGCAGCTTCGCCTACGAGCAGTACTTC. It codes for CASSFAYEQYF.

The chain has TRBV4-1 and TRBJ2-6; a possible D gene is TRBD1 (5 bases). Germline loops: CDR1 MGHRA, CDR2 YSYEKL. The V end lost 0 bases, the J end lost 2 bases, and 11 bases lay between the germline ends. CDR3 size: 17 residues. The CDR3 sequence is CASSQEGVGAGANVLTF. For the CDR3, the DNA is TGCGCCAGCAGCCAAGAAGGTGTAGGGGCTGGGGCCAACGTCCTGACTTTC.

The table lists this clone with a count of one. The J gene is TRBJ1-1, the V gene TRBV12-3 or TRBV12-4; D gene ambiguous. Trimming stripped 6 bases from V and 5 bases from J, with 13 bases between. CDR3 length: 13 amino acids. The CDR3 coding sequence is TGTGCCAGCAGCCTCGCGGTGGTTACTGAAGCTTTCTTT. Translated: CASSLAVVTEAFF.

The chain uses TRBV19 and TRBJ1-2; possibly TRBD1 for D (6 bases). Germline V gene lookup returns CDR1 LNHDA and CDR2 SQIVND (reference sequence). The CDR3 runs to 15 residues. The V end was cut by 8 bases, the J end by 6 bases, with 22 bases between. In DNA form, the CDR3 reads TGTGCCAGTCGGACAGAGTACTATGGCTACAATGGCTACACCTTC. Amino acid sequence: CASRTEYYGYNGYTF. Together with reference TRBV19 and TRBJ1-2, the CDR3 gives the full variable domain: DGGITQSPKYLFRKEGQNVTLSCEQNLNHDAMYWYRQDPGQGLRLIYYSQIVNDFQKGDIAEGYSVSREKKESFPLTVTSAQKNPTAFYLCASRTEYYGYNGYTFGSGTRLTVV.

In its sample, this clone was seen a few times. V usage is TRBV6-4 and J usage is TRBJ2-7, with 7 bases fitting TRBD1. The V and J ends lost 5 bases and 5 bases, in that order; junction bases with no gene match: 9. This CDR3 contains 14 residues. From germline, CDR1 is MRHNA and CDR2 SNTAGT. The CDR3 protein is CASSSTGESHEQYF. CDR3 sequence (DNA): TGTGCCAGCAGTAGCACAGGGGAGAGTCACGAGCAGTACTTC.

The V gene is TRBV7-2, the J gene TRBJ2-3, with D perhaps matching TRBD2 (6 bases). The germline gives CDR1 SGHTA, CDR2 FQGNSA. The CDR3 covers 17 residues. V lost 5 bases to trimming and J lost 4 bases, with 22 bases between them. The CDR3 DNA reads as TGTGCCAGCAGCCCTCAAAGTGGGGCGGGGCTGGCAGATACGCAGTATTTT. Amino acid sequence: CASSPQSGAGLADTQYF.

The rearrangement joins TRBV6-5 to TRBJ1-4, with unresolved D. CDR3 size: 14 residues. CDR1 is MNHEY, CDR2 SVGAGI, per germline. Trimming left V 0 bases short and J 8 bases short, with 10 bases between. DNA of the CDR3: TGTGCCAGCAGTTACTCGGCAGCGGCGGAAAAACTGTTTTTT. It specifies CASSYSAAAEKLFF.

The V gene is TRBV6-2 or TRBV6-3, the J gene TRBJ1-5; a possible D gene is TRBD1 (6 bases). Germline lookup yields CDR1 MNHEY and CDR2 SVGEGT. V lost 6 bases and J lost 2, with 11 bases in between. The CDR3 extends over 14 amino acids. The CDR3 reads CASSHRQGNQPQHF. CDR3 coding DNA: TGTGCCAGCAGCCATCGACAGGGCAATCAGCCCCAGCATTTT.

CDR3 amino acids: CAWDRDNQPQHF. The CDR3 DNA sequence: TGTGCCTGGGACAGGGATAATCAGCCCCAGCATTTT. The chain carries TRBV30 and TRBJ1-5, with 7 bases fitting TRBD1. Germline lookup yields CDR1 GTSNPN and CDR2 SVGIG (reference sequence). CDR3 length equals 12 residues. V was clipped by 5 bases and J by 4 bases; unmatched bases: 2.

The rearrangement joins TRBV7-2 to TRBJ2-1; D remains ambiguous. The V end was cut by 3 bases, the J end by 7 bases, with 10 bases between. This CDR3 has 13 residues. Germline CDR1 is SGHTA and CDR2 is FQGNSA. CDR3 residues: CASSLRNTNEQFF. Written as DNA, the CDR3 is TGTGCCAGCAGCTTGCGGAACACAAATGAGCAGTTCTTC.

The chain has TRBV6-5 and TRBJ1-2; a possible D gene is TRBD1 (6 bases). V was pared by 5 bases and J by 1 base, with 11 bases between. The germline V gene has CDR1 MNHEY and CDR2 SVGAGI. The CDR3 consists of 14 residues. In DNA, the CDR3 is TGTGCCAGCAGTCCCGGGACAAGTAACTATGGCTACACCTTC. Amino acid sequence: CASSPGTSNYGYTF.

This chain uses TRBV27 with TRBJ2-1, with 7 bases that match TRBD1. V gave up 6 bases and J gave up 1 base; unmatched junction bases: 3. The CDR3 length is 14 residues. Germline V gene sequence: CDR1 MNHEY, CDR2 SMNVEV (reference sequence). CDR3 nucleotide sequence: TGTGCCAGCAGACCGACAGGGTCCTACAATGAGCAGTTCTTC. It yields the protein CASRPTGSYNEQFF.

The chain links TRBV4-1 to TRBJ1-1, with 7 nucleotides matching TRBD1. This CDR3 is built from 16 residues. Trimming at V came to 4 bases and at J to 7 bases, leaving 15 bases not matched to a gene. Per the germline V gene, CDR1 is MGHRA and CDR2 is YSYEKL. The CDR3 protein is CASSPGGGIGGSEAFF. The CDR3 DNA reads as TGCGCCAGCAGCCCAGGGGGTGGGATAGGGGGCAGTGAAGCTTTCTTT.

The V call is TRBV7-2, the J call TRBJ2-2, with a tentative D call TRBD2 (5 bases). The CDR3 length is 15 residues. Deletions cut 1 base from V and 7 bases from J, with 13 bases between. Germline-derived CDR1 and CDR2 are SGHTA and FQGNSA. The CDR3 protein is CASSLVSGMGGELFF. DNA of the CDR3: TGTGCCAGCAGCTTAGTATCGGGGATGGGCGGGGAGCTGTTTTTT. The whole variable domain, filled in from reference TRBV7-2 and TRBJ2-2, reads GAGVSQSPSNKVTEKGKDVELRCDPISGHTALYWYRQSLGQGLEFLIYFQGNSAPDKSGLPSDRFSAERTGGSVSTLTIQRTQQEDSAVYLCASSLVSGMGGELFFGEGSRLTVL.